This T cell receptor beta chain was identified in a study of blood T cells in healthy people across ages (dated by TCRdb to between 2014 and 2017). Regarding the research as a whole: Template switching captured roughly one uniquely barcoded TCR beta cDNA molecule per two T cells in model experiments. Using deep sequencing normalized with unique cDNA molecular identifiers, the study measured how TCR beta repertoire diversity changes with age. The donors were divided into four age groups: young (average around 17 years), middle-aged (about 39), aged (approximately 59) and long-lived (about 90). To avoid experimental bias, donors of different ages were distributed randomly across sequencing lanes. Using the same blood draw, the study looked at two additional independent replicas of 1 million unique cDNA reads for two donors, one aged 18 to 29 and the other aged 80 or older. Broad study findings and their caveats: Because the CMV infection status of the donors was unknown, age-related changes in expanded clonotypes may potentially have been confounded. Total diversity estimates from one million sequenced T cells were considered lower bounds and underestimates. Observed TCR beta diversity correlated strongly with the percentage of naive T cells measured by flow cytometry. Bulk unsorted PBMC profiling prevented conclusive comparison of naive and antigen-experienced compartments. Observed TCR beta diversity per million T cells fell roughly linearly with age, and a significant reduction was already apparent by age roughly 41. Compared with the aged group, more naive CD4+ T cells, fewer expanded clones and increased TCR diversity were shown by the long-lived group, suggesting age selection.

The library was generated by 5' RACE. Sequenced on an Illumina HiSeq 2500. A second PCR of roughly 7 to 12 cycles was run with a J-beta primer mix and a sample-barcoded 5' primer. A template-switch 5' adaptor carrying 12 random nucleotides introduced a unique molecular identifier onto each TCR beta cDNA molecule. At least 3 million CDR3-containing paired-end reads were obtained from each sample. First-strand cDNA was synthesized from all RNA with the Mint cDNA synthesis kit, primed by a TRBC-specific oligonucleotide. Following uracil-DNA glycosylase treatment, a first 18-cycle PCR with universal primers M1SS and BC2_uni_R was performed on all cDNA. From the authors' description of their analysis: For normalization, 1 million high-quality reads, each with a distinct molecular identifier, were randomly selected from each sample. Reads with shared molecular identifiers were discarded instead of being binned into consensus sequences. MiTCR, run with a Q25 quality threshold and the strictest error-elimination algorithm, handled CDR3 identification, clonotype clustering and error correction. A nonparametric unseen species model with Euler transformation was used to estimate a lower bound on total TCR beta diversity. TCRdb redid the processing of the public reads, applying fastp at Q25 and MiXCR, and retained in-frame beta chains. For every CDR3 protein sequence, its rows merge into one entry that carries the most common genes and DNA. TCRdb, not the original authors, processed these V and J calls. The sample table shows 650,000 to 1,000,000 distinct CDR3 sequences, and about 34% are seen once. 10% to 15% of the sample is in the top ten clones.

A note on this clonotype: This clone's antigen is unknown. No base qualities exist here, and no much larger clone lies one base off it.

The donors were some 39 Caucasian individuals from Russia, aged roughly 6 to 100 years, who were systemically healthy. About 9.1 milliliters of peripheral blood were collected from each donor into EDTA-treated Vacutainer tubes. Ficoll-Paque density-gradient centrifugation was used to isolate PBMCs, with at least 7 million per sample. Total RNA was extracted from PBMCs with Trizol reagent, with at least 6 micrograms obtained per sample. For every donor, flow cytometry on a PBMC aliquot measured the percentage of naive CD45RAhigh/CD27high T cells. Taken from cysteine to phenylalanine, the CDR3 has 15 residues. Only the CDR3 DNA stays, 45 bases, in frame from base 1. V sheds 8 bases and J sheds 6 bases, leaving 23 bases between their ends.

The source is a man between 18 and 35 years old in good health. Sequenced input: blood. The chain couples TRBV12-3 or TRBV12-4 to TRBJ2-7; the D gene remains uncertain. The CDR3 in this case is CASSIGRSNSCEQYF. At the DNA level, the sequence is TGTGCCAGCTCTATAGGACGGAGCAACTCTTGCGAGCAGTACTTC.